This TCR beta chain was profiled in a study of cytomegalovirus exposure and HLA in healthy donors. Study results and caveats: Among TCR beta chains, those listed as cytomegalovirus-associated numbered about 160.

This clone was detected only a few times. Its antigen is still unknown. Sequenced by immunoSEQ multiplex PCR; TCRdb stores in-frame clones only, minus some. Of 200,000 to 250,000 clones listed, around 80% are singletons. CDR3 length: 15 residues. CDR1 is MNHNS, CDR2 SASEGT, per germline. Losses at the gene ends were 1 base for V and 0 bases for J; bases not matched to a gene: 2. This chain uses TRBV6-1 with TRBJ2-7; 8 bases are shared with TRBD2. The sample taken for sequencing was PBMCs. The receptor comes from a woman aged 30 to 39 in good health and CMV-seropositive. The CDR3 loop reads CASSEEGTSSYEQYF. CDR3 bases: TGTGCCAGCAGTGAAGAAGGGACTAGCTCCTACGAGCAGTACTTC.